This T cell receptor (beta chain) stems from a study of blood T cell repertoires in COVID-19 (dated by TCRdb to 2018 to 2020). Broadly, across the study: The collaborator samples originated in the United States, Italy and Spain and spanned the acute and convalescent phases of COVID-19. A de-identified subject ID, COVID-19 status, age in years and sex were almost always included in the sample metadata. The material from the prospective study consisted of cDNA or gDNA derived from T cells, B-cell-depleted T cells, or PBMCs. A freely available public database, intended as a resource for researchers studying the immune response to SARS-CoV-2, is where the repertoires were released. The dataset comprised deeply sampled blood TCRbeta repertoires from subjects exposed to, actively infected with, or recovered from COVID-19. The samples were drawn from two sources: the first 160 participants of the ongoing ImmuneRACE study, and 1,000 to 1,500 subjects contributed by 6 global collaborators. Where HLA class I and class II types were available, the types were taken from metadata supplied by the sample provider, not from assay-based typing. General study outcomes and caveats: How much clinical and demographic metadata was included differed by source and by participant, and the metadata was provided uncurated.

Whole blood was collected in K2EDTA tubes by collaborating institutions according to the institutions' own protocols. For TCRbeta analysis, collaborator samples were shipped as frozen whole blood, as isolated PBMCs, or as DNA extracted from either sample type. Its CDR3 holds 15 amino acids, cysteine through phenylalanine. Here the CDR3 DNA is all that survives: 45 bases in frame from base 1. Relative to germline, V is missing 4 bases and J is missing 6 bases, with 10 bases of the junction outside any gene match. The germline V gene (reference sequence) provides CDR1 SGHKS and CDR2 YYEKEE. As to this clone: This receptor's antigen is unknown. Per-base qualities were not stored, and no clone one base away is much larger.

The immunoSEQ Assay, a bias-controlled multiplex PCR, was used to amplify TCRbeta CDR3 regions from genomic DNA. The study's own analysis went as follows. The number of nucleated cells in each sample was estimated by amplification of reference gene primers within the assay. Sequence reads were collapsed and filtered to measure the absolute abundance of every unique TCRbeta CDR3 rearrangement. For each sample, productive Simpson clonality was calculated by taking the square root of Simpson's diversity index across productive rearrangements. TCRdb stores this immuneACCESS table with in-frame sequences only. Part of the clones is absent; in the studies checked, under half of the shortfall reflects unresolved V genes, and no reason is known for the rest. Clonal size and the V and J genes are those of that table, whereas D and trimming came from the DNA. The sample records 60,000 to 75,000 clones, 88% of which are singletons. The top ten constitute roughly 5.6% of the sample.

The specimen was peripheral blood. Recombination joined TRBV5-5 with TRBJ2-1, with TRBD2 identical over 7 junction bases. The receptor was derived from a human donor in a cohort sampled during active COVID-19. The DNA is TGTGCCAGCAGCCCCATTGGCGGGAGCGTCAATGAGCAGTTCTTC. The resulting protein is CASSPIGGSVNEQFF.